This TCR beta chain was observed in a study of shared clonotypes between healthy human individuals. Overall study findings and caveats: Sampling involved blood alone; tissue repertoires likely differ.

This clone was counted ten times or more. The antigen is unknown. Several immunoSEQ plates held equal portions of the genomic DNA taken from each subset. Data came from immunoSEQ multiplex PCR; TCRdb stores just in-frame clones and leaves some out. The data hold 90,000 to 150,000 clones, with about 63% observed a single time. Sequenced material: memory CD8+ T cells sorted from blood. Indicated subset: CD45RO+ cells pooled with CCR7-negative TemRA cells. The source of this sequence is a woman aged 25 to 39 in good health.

The CDR3 here is CASSESGAGREQFF. The DNA for the CDR3 is TGTGCCAGCAGTGAATCAGGGGCAGGCCGAGAGCAGTTCTTC. This chain uses TRBV25-1 with TRBJ2-1; weak D call: TRBD1 (6 bases). Trimming removed 1 base from V and 10 bases from J, with 14 bases in between. Germline V gene data show CDR1 as MGHDK and CDR2 as SYGVNS. The CDR3 sequence is 14 residues long. Combining the CDR3 with reference TRBV25-1 and TRBJ2-1 gives the whole variable domain EADIYQTPRYLVIGTGKKITLECSQTMGHDKMYWYQQDPGMELHLIHYSYGVNSTEKGDLSSESTVSRIRTEHFPLTLESARPSHTSQYLCASSESGAGREQFFGPGTRLTVL.